The clone carrying this TCR beta chain was seen ten or more times. Its cognate antigen is unknown. Thyroid surgery took place with no prior treatment in any patient. Original processing notes: Differences in CDR3 between clinicopathological groups were drawn on to build a classifier intended to discriminate distant-metastatic papillary thyroid cancer patients. TCRdb re-analyzed the PCR reads through MiXCR. In this record, the V and J calls reflect TCRdb's handling and not the investigators' own analysis. Seen here are tens of thousands of clones, over 20% observed once, and the top ten hold approximately 15%. This sample was taken from a study of metastatic and nonmetastatic thyroid tumors. Across the study: A comparison of repertoires was made across blood and tumor or nodule tissue from malignant and benign thyroid patients. Broader study findings: Compared with benign nodules, malignant thyroid tumors were reported to have significantly higher TCR beta diversity in both blood and tumor.

The CDR3 spans 12 residues. Germline CDR1 reads SGHNT; CDR2 reads YENEEA. The V gene lost 5 bases and the J gene lost 1 base, with 6 bases spanning the gap. Sequenced material: blood. The rearrangement joins TRBV11-3 to TRBJ2-7; D is unresolved. This clonotype was obtained from a female donor with papillary thyroid cancer or a benign thyroid nodule (not recorded which). Some clones in this sample may be carry-over from other donors' samples. The CDR3 here is CASSHESYEQYF. The CDR3 bases are TGTGCCAGCAGCCACGAATCCTACGAGCAGTACTTC.